A selection of T cell receptor beta chains follows, all from one sample in a study of T-cell reconstitution after alpha-beta-depleted transplantation in children. MiXCR, applied by TCRdb to the PCR reads, yields one record per CDR3 protein. The data contain fewer than 250,000 distinct CDR3 sequences, less than 9% of them seen just once; the ten biggest clones take up 5% to 8%. The material sequenced was PBMCs, mostly from graft donor cells, taken 180 days after TCRalphabeta/CD19-depleted stem cell transplant. These receptor sequences come from a male patient between 5 and 17 years old who had a stem cell transplant for acute lymphoblastic leukemia, so the T cells may come from the graft donor. Both conserved end residues are part of each CDR3. Not every row has a clone size; where given, it reads once, few, many or a size class.

TRBV24-1,TRBJ2-5,many,CATSDWAGGFQETQYF
TRBV20-1,TRBJ2-3,many,CSASGGDTQYF
TRBV19,TRBJ2-2,many,CASSGELGSNTGELFF
TRBV14,TRBJ2-5,many,CASSREDKPGQGARRQETQYF
TRBV12-3/TRBV12-4,TRBJ2-3,many,CASTLQGGSDTQYF
TRBV25-1,TRBJ1-1,many,CASSEFKGRNTEAFF
TRBV6-5,TRBJ2-7,once,CATAVDSGGSSYEQYF
TRBV29-1,TRBJ2-7,.,CSAGLAGEHEQYF
TRBV21-1,TRBJ1-5,many,CASRLTKTGRSSNQPQHF
TRBV7-9,TRBJ2-5,.,CASSNRAGVETQYF
TRBV7-8,TRBJ2-3,many,CASSSARGTDTQYF
TRBV5-1,TRBJ2-2,many,CASSSGQGWTGELFF
TRBV20-1,TRBJ2-2,many,CSASSGLATGELFF
TRBV6-1,TRBJ1-3,.,CASSPTGAGNTIYF
TRBV20-1,TRBJ2-6,few,CSAREGGANVLTF
TRBV29-1,TRBJ1-1,many,CSVEGQGNTEAFF
TRBV7-6,TRBJ2-3,many,CASSSITRPDTQYF
TRBV12-3/TRBV12-4,TRBJ2-1,many,CASWSLAGGRGNEQFF
TRBV6-5,TRBJ1-1,many,CASSYRQILNTEAFF
TRBV7-9,TRBJ2-5,many,CASSPGFAILKETQYF
TRBV11-2,TRBJ2-3,many,CASSQGLASTDTQYF
TRBV5-1,TRBJ2-7,many,CASSLTPGPQYF
TRBV7-9,TRBJ2-7,many,CASSLEQGGSYEQYF
TRBV29-1,TRBJ2-7,many,CSVDLGYEQYF
TRBV7-9,TRBJ1-1,many,CASSFSGSTEAFF
TRBV28,TRBJ1-2,many,CASNGQDYGYTF
TRBV5-1,TRBJ2-3,many,CASSFRGSEGTDTQYF
TRBV24-1,TRBJ2-5,.,CATRGTGWRETQYF
TRBV6-1,TRBJ2-3,.,CASKGAGGVCSTDTQYF
TRBV20-1,TRBJ1-5,many,CSARDSGGRSNQPQHF
TRBV7-2,TRBJ2-5,.,CDSSRQETQYF
TRBV5-1,TRBJ2-3,many,CASRLTGTTDTQYF
TRBV29-1,TRBJ1-2,many,CSALQDGYTF
TRBV6-6,TRBJ1-1,many,CASSYRGGPEAFF
TRBV6-5,TRBJ1-5,many,CASSPPGQPQHF
TRBV3-1,TRBJ2-2,many,CASSRGLAGELFF
TRBV6-6,TRBJ1-4,few,CASRNRGYEKLFF
TRBV7-9,TRBJ2-7,many,CASSAPATYEQYF
TRBV12-3/TRBV12-4,TRBJ1-6,many,CASSLSGMGRYNSPLHF